These 5 T cell receptor beta chains came from one sample sequenced in a study of read filtering for tumor transcriptome and immune sequencing. From roughly 0.4 ug of RNA, a library with molecular barcoded alpha/delta and beta/gamma adaptors was made. MiXCR, run by TCRdb on the reads, gives a single entry per CDR3 protein. The sample comprises 50,000 to 65,000 distinct CDR3 sequences, roughly 18% of which are singletons, and around an eighth rests with the top ten. The sequenced sample was a population of CD138-negative cells sorted from bone marrow. Every receptor here comes from a donor at least 40 years old with multiple myeloma.

Note on this clonotype: This is likely a read error, given that the CDR3 carries no conserved phenylalanine or tryptophan at its end. The gene calls are TRBV28 and TRBJ2-5; D is uncertain. Germline V gives CDR1 MDHEN, CDR2 SYDVKM. The CDR3 length is 12 residues. Trimming cost V 4 bases and J 1 base, with 4 bases left between them. The CDR3 loop is CASSSLQETQYS. CDR3 nucleotide sequence: TGTGCCAGCAGTTCTCTCCAAGAGACCCAGTACTCC.

This clonotype was observed many times. The chain has TRBV7-3 and TRBJ2-1, with D unclear. Germline loops: CDR1 SGHTA, CDR2 FQGTGA. This CDR3 contains 14 residues. The V and J ends lost 3 bases and 0 bases respectively, with 6 bases between them. The CDR3 DNA reads as TGTGCCAGCAGCTTGTCTAGCTCCTACAATGAGCAGTTCTTC. Its protein is CASSLSSSYNEQFF.

The chain is built from TRBV5-6 and TRBJ2-1; tentatively, D is TRBD1 or TRBD2 (5 bases each). V lost 9 bases, J lost 9 bases, and 22 bases lay in between. This CDR3 region has 14 residues. Germline loops: CDR1 SGHDT, CDR2 YYEEEE. CDR3 DNA sequence: TGTGCCAACTCTATGAGGGGCACCATTGGTGAGCAGTTCTTC. This codes for CANSMRGTIGEQFF.

The chain recombines TRBV19 with TRBJ2-3; a possible D gene is TRBD1 (6 bases). Trimming removed 3 bases at V and 6 bases at J, with 22 bases between. CDR1 LNHDA and CDR2 SQIVND come from the germline V gene (reference sequence). This CDR3 spans 17 amino acids. The CDR3: CASSMRSTGLLGDTQYF. In DNA form, the CDR3 reads TGTGCCAGTAGTATGCGTTCGACAGGTCTCCTTGGGGATACGCAGTATTTT.

Concerning this clonotype: Being one base from a much bigger clone, this may be a read error. The chain has TRBV7-9 and TRBJ2-4; tentative D call: TRBD2 (7 bases). Germline assignment: CDR1 SEHNR and CDR2 FQNEAQ (reference sequence). V shed 4 bases and J shed 0 bases, with 10 bases lying between them. The CDR3 has 15 amino acids. The CDR3 DNA follows: TGTGCCAGCAGCTCGAGGGGGGGAGCCAAAAACATTCAGTACTTC. Protein sequence: CASSSRGGAKNIQYF.